What follows are 27 T cell receptor beta chains derived from one specimen sequenced in a study of control samples from healthy donors and cancer patients. The data were produced by immunoSEQ multiplex PCR, yet TCRdb's version contains in-frame clones alone and is incomplete. The table has just over 150,000 clones, nearly 95% seen once; the top ten hold approximately 2.5%. The sample taken for sequencing was blood. All receptors come from a man aged 45 to 65 in good health.

The chain employs TRBV7-9 and TRBJ2-5, with D hard to call. The germline gives CDR1 SEHNR, CDR2 FQNEAQ (reference sequence). The CDR3 contains 15 residues. V lost 0 bases and J 5 bases, leaving 13 bases between the germline ends. The CDR3 DNA reads TGTGCCAGCAGCTTAGCCCCCCCTGTAGGCGAGACCCAGTACTTC. Its protein is CASSLAPPVGETQYF.

This clone came up a few times. The J gene is TRBJ1-2, the V gene TRBV5-5; D is unclear. V lost 0 bases and J 4 bases, leaving 4 bases between the germline ends. This CDR3 has 12 amino acids. The germline V gene has CDR1 SGHKS and CDR2 YYEKEE (reference sequence). CDR3 in amino acids: CASSLGLYGYTF. CDR3 bases: TGTGCCAGCAGCTTGGGACTCTATGGCTACACCTTC.

The chain joins TRBV28 to TRBJ1-4, with D perhaps TRBD1 (6 bases). Trimming removed 10 bases from V and 5 bases from J, with 17 bases in between. The CDR3 length is 14 residues. CDR1 is MDHEN and CDR2 is SYDVKM in the germline V gene. The CDR3 DNA reads as TGTGCCACCGGATCGGGACAATTAAATGAAAAACTGTTTTTT. The encoded protein is CATGSGQLNEKLFF.

V gene TRBV7-2 combines with J gene TRBJ2-2, with a weak D call TRBD2 (5 bases). Germline V gene lookup returns CDR1 SGHTA and CDR2 FQGNSA. Between the trimmed V and J ends, which lost 5 bases and 4 bases, there was a span of 11 bases. The CDR3 loop spans 14 amino acids. Here the CDR3 reads CASSGRRSTGELFF. In nucleotides, the CDR3 is TGTGCCAGCAGCGGGAGAAGATCCACCGGGGAGCTGTTTTTT.

This clone was observed a handful of times. The DNA for the CDR3 is TGTGCCAGCAGCTGGCAGGCAGGGGTAGGCACAGATACGCAGTATTTT. Translating gives CASSWQAGVGTDTQYF. The chain links TRBV7-2 to TRBJ2-3; D might be TRBD1 (6 bases). The germline CDR1 and CDR2 sequences are SGHTA and FQGNSA. The CDR3 contains 16 residues. V was trimmed by 4 bases and J by 1 base, leaving 15 bases between them.

This CDR3 reads CASSVWTGDTGELFF. The CDR3 DNA sequence: TGCGCCAGCAGCGTATGGACAGGGGACACCGGGGAGCTGTTTTTT. V and J are TRBV5-1 and TRBJ2-2, with 9 bases matching TRBD1. Per the germline V gene, CDR1 is SGHRS and CDR2 is YFSETQ. Trimming took 4 bases from V and 3 from J; bases not matched to a gene: 4. The CDR3 is 15 residues long.

J is TRBJ2-7 and V is TRBV14; 7 bases line up with TRBD2. The CDR3 loop spans 15 amino acids. With 0 bases clipped from V and 3 bases from J, the junction kept 5 bases outside the gene matches. The germline V gene encodes CDR1 SGHDN and CDR2 FVKESK. CDR3 DNA sequence: TGTGCCAGCAGCCAAGAATCAGCGGGATTCTACGAGCAGTACTTC. This translates into CASSQESAGFYEQYF.

The rearrangement links TRBV6-6 to TRBJ2-2; D gene ambiguous. V lost 0 bases and J 6 bases, leaving 11 bases between the germline ends. Germline V gene lookup returns CDR1 MNHNY and CDR2 SVGAGI (reference sequence). This CDR3 comprises 15 residues. The CDR3 DNA follows: TGTGCCAGCAGTTACTCGATGGCCTCCGCCGGGGAGCTGTTTTTT. It codes for CASSYSMASAGELFF.

The CDR3 loop is CASSLVGKVNTIYF. The DNA for the CDR3 is TGTGCCAGCAGCTTAGTAGGGAAAGTAAACACCATATATTTT. This chain joins TRBV11-2 and TRBJ1-3, with D uncertain. Germline CDR1 and CDR2: SGHAT and FQNNGV. The CDR3 runs to 14 residues. V gave up 1 base and J gave up 6 bases, with 10 bases separating them.

The chain uses TRBV11-2 and TRBJ1-2; no firm D call. The CDR3 consists of 14 residues. Germline values: CDR1 SGHAT, CDR2 FQNNGV. V shed 2 bases and J shed 2 bases, with 9 bases lying between them. CDR3 in amino acids: CASSLTDGNYGYTF. The CDR3 DNA is TGTGCCAGCAGCTTAACAGACGGAAACTATGGCTACACCTTC.

The CDR3 protein is CASSEWPNEQFF. The CDR3 coding sequence is TGTGCCAGCAGTGAATGGCCCAATGAGCAGTTCTTC. V and J are TRBV2 and TRBJ2-1, with no clear D. In germline, CDR1 is SNHLY, CDR2 FYNNEI. The ends were cut back, 2 bases at V and 6 bases at J, with 5 bases in the middle. The CDR3 has 12 amino acids.

The J gene is TRBJ1-6, the V gene TRBV28, with 9 bases fitting TRBD1. The ends lost 5 bases at V and 5 bases at J; junction bases unmatched: 10. CDR1 and CDR2 (germline): MDHEN, SYDVKM. This CDR3 is built from 17 residues. DNA of the CDR3: TGTGCCAGCAGTACTACGGGACAGGGCGAGAATAATTCACCCCTCCACTTT. Its protein is CASSTTGQGENNSPLHF.

The chain is built from TRBV12-3 or TRBV12-4 and TRBJ1-1, with D perhaps matching TRBD1 (6 bases). Deletions cut 3 bases from V and 6 bases from J, with 11 bases between. There are 13 residues in the CDR3. The CDR3 coding sequence is TGTGCCAGCAGTTTCCGGGGGGCAGCTGAAGCTTTCTTT. Translated, it gives CASSFRGAAEAFF.

This sequence joins TRBV28 and TRBJ2-1; 13 bases are a match to TRBD2. The CDR3 has 16 amino acids. V dropped 6 bases and J dropped 9; count of bases not matched to a gene: 11. CDR1 MDHEN and CDR2 SYDVKM come from the germline V gene. CDR3 protein: CASRGMGLAGRSEQFF. CDR3 in DNA: TGTGCCAGCAGGGGGATGGGACTAGCGGGAAGAAGTGAGCAGTTCTTC.

This chain links TRBV3-1 (or the pseudogene TRBV3-2) with TRBJ2-7, with D hard to call. Trimming shortened V by 4 bases and J by 2 bases, and 9 bases separated the two germline ends. CDR3 length equals 13 residues. Germline values: CDR1 LGHDT, CDR2 YNNKEL (reference sequence). The CDR3: CASSLASAYEQYF. The CDR3 DNA follows: TGTGCCAGCAGCCTCGCTTCAGCCTACGAGCAGTACTTC.

This chain uses TRBV6-4 with TRBJ1-6; TRBD1 agrees at 8 bases. V shed 6 bases, J shed 4 bases, and the junction held 2 bases outside the gene matches. The CDR3 is made up of 14 amino acids. Germline loops: CDR1 MRHNA, CDR2 SNTAGT. CDR3 protein: CASRGTGYNSPLHF. CDR3 bases: TGTGCCAGCAGAGGGACAGGATATAATTCACCCCTCCACTTT.

The CDR3 region has the DNA TGTGCCAGCGGGAGGGGTGGCACCGGGGAGCTGTTTTTT. Residues: CASGRGGTGELFF. This chain connects TRBV7-8 to TRBJ2-2, with TRBD2 matching 7 bases. V was pared by 8 bases and J by 4 bases, with 4 bases of the junction left unmatched. Germline CDR1 reads SGHVS; CDR2 reads FQNEAQ. CDR3 length equals 13 residues.

This clone was detected only once. This sequence joins TRBV2 and TRBJ1-1; D perhaps matches TRBD1 (6 bases). CDR3 size: 13 residues. Per the germline V gene, CDR1 is SNHLY and CDR2 is FYNNEI. Trimming shortened V by 8 bases and J by 0 bases, and 10 bases separated the two germline ends. DNA for the CDR3: TGTGCCAGCGCGACAGGATTGAACACTGAAGCTTTCTTT. Its translation: CASATGLNTEAFF.

The chain couples TRBV1 to TRBJ2-2; the table's D call of TRBD2 was not tested on the DNA. TRBV1 is a listed pseudogene. This CDR3 spans 16 amino acids. This CDR3 is CTSSYRLADNTGELFF. The DNA of the CDR3 is TGCACCAGCAGCTACAGACTAGCGGATAACACCGGGGAGCTGTTTTTT.

The chain links TRBV6-5 to TRBJ1-3; 9 bases map to TRBD1. V lost 8 bases, J lost 2 bases, and 7 bases stayed unmatched. The CDR3 has 15 residues. In germline, CDR1 is MNHEY, CDR2 SVGAGI. The CDR3 nucleotides read TGTGCCAGCGCCCCGGGACAGGGAGCTGGAAACACCATATATTTT. It is translated as CASAPGQGAGNTIYF.

V and J are TRBV18 and TRBJ2-7, with D perhaps matching TRBD1 or TRBD2 (5 bases each). Trimming removed 1 base from V and 3 bases from J, with 16 bases in between. This CDR3 is 16 amino acids long. The germline V gene has CDR1 KGHSH and CDR2 LQKENI. The DNA of the CDR3 is TGTGCCAGCTCACCACAACTAGGGCAGGGTCTCTACGAGCAGTACTTC. Protein product: CASSPQLGQGLYEQYF.

V is TRBV5-1 and J is TRBJ2-3; 12 bases agree with TRBD2. CDR1 and CDR2 from the germline V gene are SGHRS and YFSETQ. J was trimmed by 2 bases and V by 4 bases; bases with no gene match: 11. The CDR3 has 18 residues. CDR3 amino acids: CASSMTSGSMKPTDTQYF. DNA for the CDR3: TGCGCCAGCAGCATGACTAGCGGGAGTATGAAGCCCACAGATACGCAGTATTTT. Variable domain in full (rest from reference TRBV5-1 and TRBJ2-3): KAGVTQTPRYLIKTRGQQVTLSCSPISGHRSVSWYQQTPGQGLQFLFEYFSETQRNKGNFPGRFSGRQFSNSRSEMNVSTLELGDSALYLCASSMTSGSMKPTDTQYFGPGTRLTVL.

The rearrangement joins TRBV7-2 to TRBJ2-2; TRBD2 agrees at 16 bases. The germline V gene encodes CDR1 SGHTA and CDR2 FQGNSA. CDR3 length: 17 residues. V lost 3 bases to trimming and J lost 5 bases; unmatched junction nucleotides: 3. The CDR3 DNA is TGTGCCAGCAGCTTGGGACTAGCGGGAGGGGGGACCGGGGAGCTGTTTTTT. Its protein is CASSLGLAGGGTGELFF.

The rearrangement uses TRBV7-9 and TRBJ1-6, with D unclear. The CDR3 is 16 residues long. V was cut by 4 bases and J by 8 bases, with 18 bases left in between. Germline V CDR1 and CDR2: SEHNR, FQNEAQ (reference sequence). CDR3 in amino acids: CASSSFGYGSHSPLHF. Written as DNA, the CDR3 is TGTGCCAGCAGCTCGTTTGGGTACGGGAGTCATTCACCCCTCCACTTT.

The CDR3 sequence: CASSYQMGKGPLEAFF. The CDR3 DNA follows: TGTGCCAGCAGCTACCAGATGGGAAAAGGCCCTTTAGAAGCTTTCTTT. The rearrangement joins TRBV5-6 to TRBJ1-1, with D uncertain. Germline V gene data show CDR1 as SGHDT and CDR2 as YYEEEE. Trimming shortened V by 3 bases and J by 8 bases, and 23 bases separated the two germline ends. The length of the CDR3 is 16 residues.

The J gene is TRBJ1-2, the V gene TRBV28; possibly TRBD1 for D (5 bases). V was shortened by 6 bases and J by 2 bases, with 10 bases between the two germline ends. The CDR3 extends over 13 amino acids. The germline CDR1 and CDR2 sequences are MDHEN and SYDVKM. CDR3 sequence: CASRPQGNYGYTF. For the CDR3, the DNA is TGTGCCAGCAGACCGCAGGGAAACTATGGCTACACCTTC.

The chain employs TRBV9 and TRBJ2-3; tentative D call: TRBD2 (5 bases). CDR3 length equals 14 residues. Germline assignment: CDR1 SGDLS and CDR2 YYNGEE. V lost 2 bases to trimming and J lost 5 bases, with 12 bases between them. CDR3 coding DNA: TGTGCCAGCAGCGTTAGGAGGAGTGGAGATACGCAGTATTTT. This translates into CASSVRRSGDTQYF.